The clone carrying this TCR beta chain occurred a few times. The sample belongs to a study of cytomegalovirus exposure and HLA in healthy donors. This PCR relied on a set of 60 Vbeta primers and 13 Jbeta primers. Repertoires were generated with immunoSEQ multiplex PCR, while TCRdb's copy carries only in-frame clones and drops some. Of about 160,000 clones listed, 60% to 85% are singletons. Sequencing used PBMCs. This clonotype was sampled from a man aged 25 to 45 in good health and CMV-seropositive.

CDR3 sequence reads: CASSSLTEAFF. The CDR3 bases are TGTGCCAGCAGTTCCCTCACTGAAGCTTTCTTT. The chain recombines TRBV6-5 with TRBJ1-1, with D unclear. This CDR3 region has 11 residues. V gave up 4 bases and J gave up 4 bases, with 4 bases separating them. CDR1 and CDR2 from the germline V gene are MNHEY and SVGAGI.